This TCR beta chain stems from a study of identical twins. The CDR3 extends over 15 amino acids. In germline, CDR1 is SNHLY, CDR2 FYNNEI. V was trimmed by 1 base and J by 7 bases, leaving 13 bases between them. Study-level points and caveats: Sharing of beta out-of-frame sequences by twins showed a weaker excess. Excess low generation probability was seen in twin-shared out-of-frame alpha sequences. Part of the zero-insertion signal could reflect confounding by invariant MAIT and iNKT cells.

After template switching added a universal primer site, the resulting cDNA carried unique molecular identifiers. TCRdb reprocessed the 5' RACE reads via MiXCR and lists one record per CDR3 protein. The sample yields fewer than 900,000 distinct CDR3 sequences, about 20% seen once. This clonotype was seen only a few times. Its specificity is not known. The data also belong to a second study, concerning T cells expressing NK-cell markers.

Sample: PBMCs. The rearrangement links TRBV2 to TRBJ2-2; D perhaps matches TRBD1 (6 bases). This TCR was sampled from a young woman in good health. The CDR3 is CASSEEAGASGELFF. The CDR3, as DNA: TGTGCCAGCAGTGAAGAAGCAGGGGCTAGCGGGGAGCTGTTTTTT.